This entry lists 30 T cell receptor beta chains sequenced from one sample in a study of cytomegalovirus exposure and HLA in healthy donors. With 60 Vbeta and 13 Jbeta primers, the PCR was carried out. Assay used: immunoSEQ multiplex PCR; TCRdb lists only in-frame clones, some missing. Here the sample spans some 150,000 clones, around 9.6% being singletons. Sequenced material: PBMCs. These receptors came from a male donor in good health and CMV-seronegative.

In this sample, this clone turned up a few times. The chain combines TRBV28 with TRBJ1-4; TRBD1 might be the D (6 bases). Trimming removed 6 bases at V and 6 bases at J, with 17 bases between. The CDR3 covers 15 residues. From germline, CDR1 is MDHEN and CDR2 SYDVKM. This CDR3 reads CASSLGGNGDEKLFF. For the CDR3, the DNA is TGTGCCAGCAGCCTAGGGGGAAATGGTGATGAAAAACTGTTTTTT.

The CDR3: CAWSVGTGLSEAFF. The CDR3 DNA sequence: TGTGCCTGGAGTGTAGGGACAGGTCTCAGTGAAGCTTTCTTT. The V and J genes are TRBV30 and TRBJ1-1; 8 positions agree with TRBD1. Germline V lookup: CDR1 GTSNPN, CDR2 SVGIG (reference sequence). The CDR3 runs to 14 residues. The V gene end was trimmed by 0 bases and the J gene end by 7 bases; junction bases not matched to a gene: 7.

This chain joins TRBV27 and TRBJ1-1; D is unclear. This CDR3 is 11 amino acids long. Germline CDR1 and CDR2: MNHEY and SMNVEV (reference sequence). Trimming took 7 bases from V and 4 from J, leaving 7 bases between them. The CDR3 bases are TGTGCCAGCATGACACGCACTGAAGCTTTCTTT. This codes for CASMTRTEAFF.

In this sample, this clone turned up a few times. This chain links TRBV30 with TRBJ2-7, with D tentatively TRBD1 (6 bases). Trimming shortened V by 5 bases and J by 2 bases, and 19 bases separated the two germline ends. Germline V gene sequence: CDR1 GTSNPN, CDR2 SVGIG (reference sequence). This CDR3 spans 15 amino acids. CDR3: CAWGGHRQGTYEQYF. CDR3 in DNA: TGTGCCTGGGGGGGCCACCGGCAGGGAACCTACGAGCAGTACTTC.

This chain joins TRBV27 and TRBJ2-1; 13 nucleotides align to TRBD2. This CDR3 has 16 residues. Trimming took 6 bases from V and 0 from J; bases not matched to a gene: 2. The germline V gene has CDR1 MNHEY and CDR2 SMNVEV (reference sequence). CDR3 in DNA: TGTGCCAGCAGACTAGCGGGGGGGAACTCCTACAATGAGCAGTTCTTC. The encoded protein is CASRLAGGNSYNEQFF.

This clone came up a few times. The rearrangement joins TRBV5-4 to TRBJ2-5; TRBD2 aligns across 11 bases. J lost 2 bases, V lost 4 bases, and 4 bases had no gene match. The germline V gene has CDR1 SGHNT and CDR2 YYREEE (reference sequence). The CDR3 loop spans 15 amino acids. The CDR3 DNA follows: TGTGCCAGCAGCCGGGGACTAGCGGAGCAAGAGACCCAGTACTTC. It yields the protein CASSRGLAEQETQYF.

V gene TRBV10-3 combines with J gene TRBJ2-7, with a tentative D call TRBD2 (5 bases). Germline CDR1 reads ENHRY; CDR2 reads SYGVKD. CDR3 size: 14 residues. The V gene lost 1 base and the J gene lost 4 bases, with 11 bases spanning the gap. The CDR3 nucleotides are TGTGCCATCAGTGAGTTGGCAGCGGTTTACGAGCAGTACTTC. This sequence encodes CAISELAAVYEQYF.

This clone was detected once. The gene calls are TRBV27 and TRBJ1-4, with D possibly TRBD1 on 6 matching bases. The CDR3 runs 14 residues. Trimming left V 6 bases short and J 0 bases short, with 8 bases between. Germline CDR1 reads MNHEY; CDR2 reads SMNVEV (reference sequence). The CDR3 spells CASRYRATNEKLFF. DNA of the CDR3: TGTGCCAGCAGGTACAGGGCAACTAATGAAAAACTGTTTTTT.

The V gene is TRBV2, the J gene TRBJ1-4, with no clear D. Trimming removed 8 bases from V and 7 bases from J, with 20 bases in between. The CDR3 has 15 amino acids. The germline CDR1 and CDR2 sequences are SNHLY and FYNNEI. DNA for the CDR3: TGTGCCAGCTCAGTATCCCCCTTAACAAGTGAAAAACTGTTTTTT. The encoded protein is CASSVSPLTSEKLFF.

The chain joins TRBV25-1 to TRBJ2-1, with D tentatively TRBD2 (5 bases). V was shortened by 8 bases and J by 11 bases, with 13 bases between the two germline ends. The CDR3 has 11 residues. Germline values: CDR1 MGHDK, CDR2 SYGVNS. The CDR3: CASLSGGQQFF. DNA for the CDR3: TGTGCCAGCCTATCAGGAGGTCAGCAGTTCTTC.

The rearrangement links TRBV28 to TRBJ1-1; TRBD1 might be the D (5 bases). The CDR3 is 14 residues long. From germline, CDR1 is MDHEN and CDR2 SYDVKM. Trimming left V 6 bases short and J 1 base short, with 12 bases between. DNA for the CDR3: TGTGCCAGCAGGGCAGGGCTTTCGAACACTGAAGCTTTCTTT. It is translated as CASRAGLSNTEAFF.

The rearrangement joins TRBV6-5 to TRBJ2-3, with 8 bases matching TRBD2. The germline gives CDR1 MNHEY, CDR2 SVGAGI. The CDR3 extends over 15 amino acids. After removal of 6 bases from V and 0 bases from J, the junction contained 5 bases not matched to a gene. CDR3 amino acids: CASRVRGGSTDTQYF. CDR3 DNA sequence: TGTGCCAGCAGAGTACGGGGGGGAAGCACAGATACGCAGTATTTT.

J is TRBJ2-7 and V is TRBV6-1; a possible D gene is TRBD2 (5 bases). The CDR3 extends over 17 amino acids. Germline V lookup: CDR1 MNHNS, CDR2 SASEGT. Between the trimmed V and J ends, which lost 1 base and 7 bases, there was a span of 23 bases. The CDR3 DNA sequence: TGTGCCAGCAGTGAAGGGTTCGCGGGTCCCCCGGTAGGGGAGCAGTACTTC. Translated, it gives CASSEGFAGPPVGEQYF.

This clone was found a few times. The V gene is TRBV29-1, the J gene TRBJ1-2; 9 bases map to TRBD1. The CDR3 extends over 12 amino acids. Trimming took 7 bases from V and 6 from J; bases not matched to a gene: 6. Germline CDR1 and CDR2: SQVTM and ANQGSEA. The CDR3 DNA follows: TGCAGCGGCTGGACAGGGGTGGATGGCTACACCTTC. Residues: CSGWTGVDGYTF.

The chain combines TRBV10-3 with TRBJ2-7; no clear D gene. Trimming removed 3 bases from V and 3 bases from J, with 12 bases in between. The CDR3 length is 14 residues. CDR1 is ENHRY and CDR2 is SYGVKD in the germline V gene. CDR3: CAISDDTASYEQYF. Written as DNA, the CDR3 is TGTGCCATCAGTGACGACACAGCCAGCTACGAGCAGTACTTC.

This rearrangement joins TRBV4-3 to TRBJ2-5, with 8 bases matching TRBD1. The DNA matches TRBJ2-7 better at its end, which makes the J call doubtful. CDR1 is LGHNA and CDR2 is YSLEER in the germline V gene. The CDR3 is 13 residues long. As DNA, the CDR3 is TGCGCCAGCAGCCACGGACAGGGCTACGAGCAGTACTTC. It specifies CASSHGQGYEQYF.

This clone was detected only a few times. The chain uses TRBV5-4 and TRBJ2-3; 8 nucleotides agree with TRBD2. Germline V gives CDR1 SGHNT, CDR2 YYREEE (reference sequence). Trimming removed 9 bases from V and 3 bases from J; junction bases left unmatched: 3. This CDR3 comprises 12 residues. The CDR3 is CATSGGTDTQYF. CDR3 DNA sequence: TGTGCCACCTCGGGGGGGACAGATACGCAGTATTTT. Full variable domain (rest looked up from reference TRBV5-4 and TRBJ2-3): ETGVTQSPTHLIKTRGQQVTLRCSSQSGHNTVSWYQQALGQGPQFIFQYYREEENGRGNFPPRFSGLQFPNYSSELNVNALELDDSALYLCATSGGTDTQYFGPGTRLTVL.

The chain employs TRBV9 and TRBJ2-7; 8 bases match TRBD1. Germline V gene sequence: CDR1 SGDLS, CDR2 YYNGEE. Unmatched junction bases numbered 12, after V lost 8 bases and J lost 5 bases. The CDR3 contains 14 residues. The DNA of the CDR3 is TGTGCCAGTTCGCCTCCCGACAGGGGAGACGAGCAGTACTTC. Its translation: CASSPPDRGDEQYF.

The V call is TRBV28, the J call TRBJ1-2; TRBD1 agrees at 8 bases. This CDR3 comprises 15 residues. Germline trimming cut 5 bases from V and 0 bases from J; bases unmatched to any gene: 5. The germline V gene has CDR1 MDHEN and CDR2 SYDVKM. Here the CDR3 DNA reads TGTGCCAGCAGTACCGGACAGGGTACTAACTATGGCTACACCTTC. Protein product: CASSTGQGTNYGYTF.

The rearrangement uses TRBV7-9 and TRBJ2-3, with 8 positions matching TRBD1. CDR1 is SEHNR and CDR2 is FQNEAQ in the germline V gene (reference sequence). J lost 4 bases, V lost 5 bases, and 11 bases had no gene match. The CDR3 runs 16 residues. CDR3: CASSPLDREVADTQYF. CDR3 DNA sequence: TGTGCCAGCAGCCCCCTGGACAGGGAAGTGGCAGATACGCAGTATTTT.

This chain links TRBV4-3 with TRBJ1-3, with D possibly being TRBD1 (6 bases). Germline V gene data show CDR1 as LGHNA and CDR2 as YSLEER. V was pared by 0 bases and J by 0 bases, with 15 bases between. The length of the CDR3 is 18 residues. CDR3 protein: CASSQDSGHSSSGNTIYF. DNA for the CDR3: TGCGCCAGCAGCCAAGATTCGGGACACTCGAGCTCTGGAAACACCATATATTTT.

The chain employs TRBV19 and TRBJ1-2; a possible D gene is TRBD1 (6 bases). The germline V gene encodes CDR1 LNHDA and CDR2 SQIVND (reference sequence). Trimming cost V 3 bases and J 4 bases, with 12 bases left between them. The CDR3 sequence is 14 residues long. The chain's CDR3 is CASSMDSLGYGYTF. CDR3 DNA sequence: TGTGCCAGTAGTATGGACAGCCTAGGCTATGGCTACACCTTC.

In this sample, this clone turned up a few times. The CDR3 spells CASSPDRANHEQYF. The CDR3 coding sequence is TGTGCCAGCAGTCCGGACAGGGCAAACCACGAGCAGTACTTC. V usage is TRBV27 and J usage is TRBJ2-7; TRBD1 agrees at 8 bases. CDR1 is MNHEY and CDR2 is SMNVEV in the germline V gene (reference sequence). V shed 5 bases, J shed 5 bases, and the junction held 8 bases outside the gene matches. There are 14 residues in the CDR3.

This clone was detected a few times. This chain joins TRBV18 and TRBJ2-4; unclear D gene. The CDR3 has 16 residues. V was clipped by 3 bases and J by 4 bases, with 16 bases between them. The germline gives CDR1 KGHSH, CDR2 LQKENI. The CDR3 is CASSPRPSDHKNIQYF. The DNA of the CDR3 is TGTGCCAGCTCACCGAGGCCATCCGATCATAAAAACATTCAGTACTTC.

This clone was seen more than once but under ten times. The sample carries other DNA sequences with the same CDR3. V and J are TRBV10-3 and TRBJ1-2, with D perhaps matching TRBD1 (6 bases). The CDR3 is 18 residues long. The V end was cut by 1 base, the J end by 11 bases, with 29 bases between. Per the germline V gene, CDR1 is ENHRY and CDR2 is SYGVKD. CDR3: CAISELGLARGEARGYTF. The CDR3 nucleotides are TGTGCCATCAGTGAGTTAGGGTTGGCCAGGGGCGAGGCACGAGGGTACACCTTC.

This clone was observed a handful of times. Here the CDR3 reads CASSHVPTSPYEQYF. The CDR3 nucleotides read TGCGCCAGCAGCCACGTCCCCACTTCCCCCTACGAGCAGTACTTC. This rearrangement joins TRBV4-3 to TRBJ2-7; D uncertain. The length of the CDR3 is 15 residues. Germline V gives CDR1 LGHNA, CDR2 YSLEER. Trimming shortened V by 3 bases and J by 2 bases, and 14 bases separated the two germline ends.

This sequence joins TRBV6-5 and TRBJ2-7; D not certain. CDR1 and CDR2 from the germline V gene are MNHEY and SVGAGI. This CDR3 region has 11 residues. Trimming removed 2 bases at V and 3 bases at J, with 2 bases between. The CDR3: CASSYRYEQYF. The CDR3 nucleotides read TGTGCCAGCAGTTACCGCTACGAGCAGTACTTC.

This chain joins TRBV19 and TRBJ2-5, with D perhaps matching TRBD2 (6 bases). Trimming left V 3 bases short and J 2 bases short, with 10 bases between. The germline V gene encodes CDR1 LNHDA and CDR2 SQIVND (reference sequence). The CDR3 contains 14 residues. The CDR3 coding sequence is TGTGCCAGTAGTATGGCGGGACTGCAAGAGACCCAGTACTTC. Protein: CASSMAGLQETQYF.

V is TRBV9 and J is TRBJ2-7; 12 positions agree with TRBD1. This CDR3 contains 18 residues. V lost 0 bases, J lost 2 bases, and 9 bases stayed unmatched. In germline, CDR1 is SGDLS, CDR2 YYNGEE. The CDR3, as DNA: TGTGCCAGCAGCGTAGGTCGCTCAAGGGACAGGGGGCCCTACGAGCAGTACTTC. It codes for CASSVGRSRDRGPYEQYF.

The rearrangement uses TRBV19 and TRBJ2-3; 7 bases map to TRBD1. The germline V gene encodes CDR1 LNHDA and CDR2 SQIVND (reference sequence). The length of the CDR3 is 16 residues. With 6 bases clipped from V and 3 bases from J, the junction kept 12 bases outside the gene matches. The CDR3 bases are TGTGCCAGTAGCCGAGGGGCAGGGGGATTTACAGATACGCAGTATTTT. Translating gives CASSRGAGGFTDTQYF.